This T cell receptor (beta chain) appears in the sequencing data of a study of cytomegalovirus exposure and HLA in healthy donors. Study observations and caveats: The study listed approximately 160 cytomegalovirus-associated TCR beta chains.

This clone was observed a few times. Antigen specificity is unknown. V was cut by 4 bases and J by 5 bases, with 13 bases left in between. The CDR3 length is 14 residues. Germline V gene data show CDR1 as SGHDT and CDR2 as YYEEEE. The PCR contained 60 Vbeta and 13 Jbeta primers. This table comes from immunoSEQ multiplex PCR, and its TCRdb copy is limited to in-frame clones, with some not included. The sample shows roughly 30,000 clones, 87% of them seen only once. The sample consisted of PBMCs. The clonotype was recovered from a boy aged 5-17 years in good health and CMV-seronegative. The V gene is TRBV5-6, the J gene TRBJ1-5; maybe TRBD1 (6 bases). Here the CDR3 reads CASSPGQNYQPQHF. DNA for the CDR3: TGTGCCAGCAGCCCTGGACAGAACTATCAGCCCCAGCATTTT.